Here is one T cell receptor (beta chain) with its context. Its antigen remains unidentified. Then a second PCR, running roughly 7 to 11 cycles, was carried out with a sample-barcoded 5' primer and a J-beta primer mix. TCRdb passed the 5' RACE reads through MiXCR, listing each CDR3 protein once. The sample includes hundreds of thousands of distinct CDR3 sequences, under 35% of them seen just once. The sample is drawn from a study of blood T cells in healthy people across ages. About the study: The template switching approach captured approximately one barcoded beta molecule for every two T cells.

General study results and limits: TCR beta diversity, measured per million T cells, fell in a roughly linear way with age.

Each donor was a healthy Caucasian individual from Russia, aged roughly 6 to 100. Every sample gave at least 5 micrograms of total RNA when it was extracted. The receptor's source is an elderly woman in good health. Material for sequencing was blood.

CDR3 sequence: CASSLRTGFRFF. For the CDR3, the DNA is TGTGCCAGCAGCTTAAGGACAGGGTTTCGGTTCTTC. The chain combines TRBV5-6 with TRBJ2-1; 8 bases are a match to TRBD1. Trimming removed 2 bases from V and 15 bases from J; junction bases left unmatched: 7. CDR1 and CDR2 (germline): SGHDT, YYEEEE. The length of the CDR3 is 12 residues.